Listed here are 20 T cell receptor beta chains from one sample, sequenced in a study of breast tumors, draining lymph nodes, adjacent tissues. Breast cancer patients provided tissue from their axillary draining lymph nodes. TCRdb reprocessed the multiplex PCR reads with MiXCR, giving one entry per CDR3 protein. Of approximately 90,000 distinct CDR3 sequences in the sample, roughly 28% were seen once. Specimen: axillary lymph node tissue. The receptor source for this set is a female donor with breast cancer. Some clones in this sample may be carry-over from other donors' samples.

V is TRBV14 and J is TRBJ2-5; tentative D call: TRBD1 (5 bases). The closer fit of TRBJ2-7 to the DNA end suggests the J call may be wrong. The CDR3 is made up of 13 amino acids. Germline CDR1 reads SGHDN; CDR2 reads FVKESK. The CDR3 reads CASSQGQFNEQYF. CDR3 DNA: TGTGCCAGCAGCCAGGGGCAGTTCAACGAGCAGTACTTC.

This clonotype was seen many times. The rearrangement links TRBV12-3 or TRBV12-4 to TRBJ2-1; 8 bases map to TRBD2. V trimming: 6 bases; J trimming: 2 bases; junction bases outside the gene matches: 24. CDR3 length: 21 amino acids. CDR3 DNA sequence: TGTGCCAGCAGCCCCGGGGGGGGTGGGCGGCGGCGGGAGGACGCCTACAATGAGCAGTTCTTC. It encodes CASSPGGGGRRREDAYNEQFF.

There are many counts of this clonotype. The rearrangement links TRBV7-8 to TRBJ2-1; 7 nucleotides align to TRBD1. Germline V lookup: CDR1 SGHVS, CDR2 FQNEAQ. This CDR3 has 15 residues. Trimming removed 5 bases from V and 3 bases from J; junction bases left unmatched: 7. In nucleotides, the CDR3 is TGTGCCAGCAGCATATTACAGGGGATCTACAATGAGCAGTTCTTC. Amino acid sequence: CASSILQGIYNEQFF. The full variable domain, rest sourced from reference TRBV7-8 and TRBJ2-1, is GAGVSQSPRYKVAKRGQDVALRCDPISGHVSLFWYQQALGQGPEFLTYFQNEAQLDKSGLPSDRFFAERPEGSVSTLKIQRTQQEDSAVYLCASSILQGIYNEQFFGPGTRLTVL.

This clonotype appeared many times. Here the CDR3 DNA reads TGTGCCAGCAGCTTACTAGCGGGAGATGAGCAGTTCTTC. Protein: CASSLLAGDEQFF. V gene TRBV27 combines with J gene TRBJ2-1, with TRBD2 matching over 11 bases. The CDR3 spans 13 residues. J was trimmed by 8 bases and V by 6 bases; bases with no gene match: 3. CDR1 and CDR2 (germline): MNHEY, SMNVEV (reference sequence).

This clonotype was seen more than once but under ten times. A much larger clonotype is one base distant, so this may be a read error. The gene calls are TRBV12-5 and TRBJ2-7; TRBD2 might be the D (6 bases). The V end was cut by 3 bases, the J end by 7 bases, with 7 bases between. This CDR3 comprises 11 residues. Germline V gene lookup returns CDR1 LGHNT and CDR2 FRNRAP. CDR3 bases: TGTGCTAGTGGTTTCGCGGGGGAGCAGTACTTC. It yields the protein CASGFAGEQYF.

Concerning this clonotype itself: At one of its ends the junction is not consistent with the germline gene, which may arise from a read error. V usage is TRBV9 and J usage is TRBJ1-5; possible D gene TRBD1, 6 bases. Germline V gene data show CDR1 as SGDLS and CDR2 as YYNGEE. The CDR3 length is 13 residues. The CDR3 coding sequence is TGTGCCAGCAGCAGTGGGGACAATCGGCCCCAGCATTTT. This translates into CASSSGDNRPQHF.

The genes are TRBV4-2 and TRBJ2-2; possibly TRBD2 for D (6 bases). Trimming took off 11 bases at V and 4 bases at J, with 14 bases between the two ends. This CDR3 comprises 13 residues. In germline, CDR1 is LGHNA, CDR2 YNFKEQ. CDR3 sequence: CAGCSGGTGELFF. The CDR3 region has the DNA TGTGCCGGTTGCTCCGGGGGCACCGGGGAGCTGTTTTTT.

This clonotype was counted ten times or more. CDR3 nucleotides: TGTGCCTGCGAACTAGCGGTCAACACCGGGGAGCTGTTTTTT. Translated: CACELAVNTGELFF. The chain joins TRBV30 to TRBJ2-2, with 8 bases fitting TRBD2. This CDR3 region has 14 residues. CDR1 and CDR2 (germline): GTSNPN, SVGIG (reference sequence). V lost 6 bases and J lost 2; bases outside the gene matches: 5.

The sample holds a few counts of this clonotype. A read error may explain this, as a much larger clone is one base away. J is TRBJ2-1 and V is TRBV9; 8 nucleotides align to TRBD2. Germline CDR1 is SGDLS and CDR2 is YYNGEE. The CDR3 runs to 15 residues. The CDR3 sequence is CASSGSGVTYNEPFF. CDR3 bases: TGTGCCAGCAGCGGTAGCGGGGTGACCTACAATGAGCCGTTCTTC.

This clonotype was seen just once. V usage is TRBV6-1 and J usage is TRBJ1-5, with D possibly being TRBD1 (6 bases). There are 15 residues in the CDR3. Germline V gene sequence: CDR1 MNHNS, CDR2 SASEGT. V was shortened by 5 bases and J by 2 bases, with 13 bases between the two germline ends. Written as DNA, the CDR3 is TGTGCCAGCAGTCTACAGGGTTTAGGCAATCAGCCCCAGCATTTT. Translated, it gives CASSLQGLGNQPQHF.

In its sample, this clonotype was seen many times. The rearrangement joins TRBV12-3 or TRBV12-4 to TRBJ2-7; 7 bases agree with TRBD1. The trim removed 5 bases at V and 0 bases at J, leaving 4 bases unmatched. The length of the CDR3 is 14 residues. This chain's CDR3 is CASSPRDSSYEQYF. The CDR3 DNA sequence: TGTGCCAGCAGTCCACGGGACAGCTCCTACGAGCAGTACTTC.

This clonotype was counted between two and nine times. This may arise from a read error, as a much more abundant clone is one base away. The V gene is TRBV12-5, the J gene TRBJ2-2; perhaps TRBD1 as D (5 bases). This CDR3 spans 15 amino acids. Germline lookup yields CDR1 LGHNT and CDR2 FRNRAP. V was shortened by 3 bases and J by 4 bases, with 12 bases between the two germline ends. Here the CDR3 DNA reads TGTGCTAGTGGTTTCGTACGACAGACCACCGGGGAGCTGTTTTTT. Translating it yields CASGFVRQTTGELFF. Full variable domain (remainder filled in from reference TRBV12-5 and TRBJ2-2): DARVTQTPRHKVTEMGQEVTMRCQPILGHNTVFWYRQTMMQGLELLAYFRNRAPLDDSGMPKDRFSAEMPDATLATLKIQPSEPRDSAVYFCASGFVRQTTGELFFGEGSRLTVL.

This clonotype was found many times. The chain is built from TRBV6-5 and TRBJ2-7, with D perhaps given as TRBD1 or TRBD2 (7 bases each). V lost 5 bases to trimming and J lost 0 bases, with 17 bases between them. Germline V gives CDR1 MNHEY, CDR2 SVGAGI. This CDR3 comprises 16 residues. The CDR3 sequence: CASSDQRDRSSYEQYF. CDR3 bases: TGTGCCAGCAGTGATCAGCGGGACAGAAGCTCCTACGAGCAGTACTTC.

Ten or more counts support this clonotype. The chain is built from TRBV28 and TRBJ1-5; 9 bases fit TRBD1. Losses at the gene ends were 3 bases for V and 5 bases for J; bases not matched to a gene: 2. CDR3 length equals 14 residues. Germline V CDR1 and CDR2: MDHEN, SYDVKM. The CDR3 here is CASSLDRGYQPQHF. The CDR3 nucleotides read TGTGCCAGCAGTTTGGACAGGGGCTATCAGCCCCAGCATTTT.

This clonotype was observed a few times. The genes are TRBV28 and TRBJ1-2; 9 nucleotides agree with TRBD1. This CDR3 region has 15 residues. The J segment lost 8 bases and the V segment lost 4 bases, leaving 11 bases of the junction unmatched. Looked up from germline, CDR1 is MDHEN and CDR2 is SYDVKM. CDR3 sequence reads: CASSSPGQGLWGYTF. The CDR3 DNA follows: TGTGCCAGCAGTTCTCCGGGACAGGGTCTATGGGGCTACACCTTC.

This clonotype was detected ten times or more. The chain employs TRBV24-1 and TRBJ1-5; 9 bases agree with TRBD1. This CDR3 region has 17 residues. After removal of 4 bases from V and 7 bases from J, the junction contained 13 bases not matched to a gene. CDR1 is KGHDR, CDR2 SFDVKD, per germline. CDR3 sequence (DNA): TGTGCCACCAGTGACCCTAAGGGGGGGACAGGGAACCAGCCCCAGCATTTT. Residues: CATSDPKGGTGNQPQHF.

This clonotype was counted ten times or more. The CDR3 coding sequence is TGCAGCGTTTTTGACGCTTCAACTAATGAAAAACTGTTTTTT. Translated: CSVFDASTNEKLFF. This chain uses TRBV29-1 with TRBJ1-4; D gene unclear. This CDR3 has 14 amino acids. The germline CDR1 and CDR2 sequences are SQVTM and ANQGSEA. Between the trimmed V and J ends, which lost 5 bases and 0 bases, there was a span of 10 bases.

This clonotype was counted at least ten times. CDR3 sequence (DNA): TGTGCCAGCAGCTCCGCACACCTCCGGGACAGAGTCGCCGGGGAGCTGTTTTTT. Protein: CASSSAHLRDRVAGELFF. This chain joins TRBV7-9 and TRBJ2-2, with TRBD1 matching over 7 bases. V shed 4 bases and J 6 bases; nucleotides not matched to a gene: 17. The CDR3 contains 18 residues. The germline gives CDR1 SEHNR, CDR2 FQNEAQ (reference sequence). The variable domain in full, completed from reference TRBV7-9 and TRBJ2-2, reads DTGVSQNPRHKITKRGQNVTFRCDPISEHNRLYWYRQTLGQGPEFLTYFQNEAQLEKSRLLSDRFSAERPKGSFSTLEIQRTEQGDSAMYLCASSSAHLRDRVAGELFFGEGSRLTVL.

The chain has TRBV6-2 or TRBV6-3 and TRBJ2-2; 9 nucleotides align to TRBD2. Germline V gene sequence: CDR1 MNHEY, CDR2 SVGEGT. The CDR3 contains 17 residues. Germline trimming cut 0 bases from V and 7 bases from J; bases unmatched to any gene: 9. Written as DNA, the CDR3 is TGTGCCAGCAGTTACTCGATAGTAGCGGGAGCCTACGGGGAGCTGTTTTTT. Its protein is CASSYSIVAGAYGELFF.

V and J are TRBV10-3 and TRBJ2-3; no reliable D call. This CDR3 contains 14 residues. CDR1 ENHRY and CDR2 SYGVKD come from the germline V gene. The ends were cut back, 4 bases at V and 0 bases at J, with 8 bases in the middle. The CDR3: CAISGTGSTDTQYF. Here the CDR3 DNA reads TGTGCCATCAGTGGGACCGGGAGCACAGATACGCAGTATTTT.